Given below is one T cell receptor (beta chain) in context. Its antigen is still unknown. A clone one base away is much larger, so this may be a read error. These data belong to a study of molecular identifiers for immune sequencing clone quantification. Study details: The replicates split RNA from roughly 18,000 or 92,000 naive CD8 cells five ways and sequenced four. Study-level results: Over 99% of CMV-specific effector molecules, but under 1% of naive ones, were in clones above 20 copies. Jurkat TCR RNA from one cell was spiked into around 1 million naive cells, and it was reportedly detectable there.

Via MiXCR, TCRdb re-called the PCR reads, giving one row per CDR3 protein. The table shows 300,000 to 400,000 distinct CDR3 sequences, with about 23% occurring only once. CDR3 length: 13 residues. V was shortened by 3 bases and J by 6 bases, with 9 bases between the two germline ends. Per germline, CDR1 SGHTA and CDR2 FQGNSA. The sequencing input was naive CD8+ T cells from blood, with Jurkat cell RNA spiked in. Subset given: FACS-sorted CD8+CD4-CCR7+CD45RA+ naive T cells. This sequence originates from a human donor in good health. Some libraries in this study had Jurkat cell RNA spiked in. This chain joins TRBV7-2 and TRBJ1-5; D is uncertain. The DNA of the CDR3 is TGTGCCAGCAGCTTCGTCGCAGGTCAGCCCCAGCATTTT. Protein sequence: CASSFVAGQPQHF. Combining the CDR3 with reference TRBV7-2 and TRBJ1-5 gives the whole variable domain GAGVSQSPSNKVTEKGKDVELRCDPISGHTALYWYRQSLGQGLEFLIYFQGNSAPDKSGLPSDRFSAERTGGSVSTLTIQRTQQEDSAVYLCASSFVAGQPQHFGDGTRLSIL.